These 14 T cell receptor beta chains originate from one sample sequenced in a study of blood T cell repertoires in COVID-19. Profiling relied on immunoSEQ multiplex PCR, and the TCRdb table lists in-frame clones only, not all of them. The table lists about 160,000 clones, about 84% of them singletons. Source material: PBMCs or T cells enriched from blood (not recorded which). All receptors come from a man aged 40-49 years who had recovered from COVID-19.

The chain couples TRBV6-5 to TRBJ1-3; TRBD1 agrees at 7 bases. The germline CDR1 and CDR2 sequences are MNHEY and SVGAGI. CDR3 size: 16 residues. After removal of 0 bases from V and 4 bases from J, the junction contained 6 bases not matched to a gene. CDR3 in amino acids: CASSYSTGPMGNTIYF. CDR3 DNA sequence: TGTGCCAGCAGTTACTCGACAGGGCCTATGGGAAACACCATATATTTT.

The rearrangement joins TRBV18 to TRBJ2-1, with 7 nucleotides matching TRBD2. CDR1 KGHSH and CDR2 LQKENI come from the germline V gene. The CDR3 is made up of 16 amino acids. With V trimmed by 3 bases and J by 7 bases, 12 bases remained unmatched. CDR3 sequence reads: CASSPMTMPGGNEQFF. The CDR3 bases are TGTGCCAGCTCACCTATGACTATGCCGGGGGGAAATGAGCAGTTCTTC. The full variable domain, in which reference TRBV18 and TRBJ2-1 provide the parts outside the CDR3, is NAGVMQNPRHLVRRRGQEARLRCSPMKGHSHVYWYRQLPEEGLKFMVYLQKENIIDESGMPKERFSAEFPKEGPSILRIQQVVRGDSAAYFCASSPMTMPGGNEQFFGPGTRLTVL.

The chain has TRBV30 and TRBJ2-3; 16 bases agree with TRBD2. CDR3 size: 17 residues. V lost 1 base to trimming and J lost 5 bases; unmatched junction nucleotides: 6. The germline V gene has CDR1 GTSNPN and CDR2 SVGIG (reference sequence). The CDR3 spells CAWSEGLAGGQGDTQYF. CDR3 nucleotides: TGTGCCTGGAGTGAGGGACTAGCGGGGGGGCAAGGAGATACGCAGTATTTT.

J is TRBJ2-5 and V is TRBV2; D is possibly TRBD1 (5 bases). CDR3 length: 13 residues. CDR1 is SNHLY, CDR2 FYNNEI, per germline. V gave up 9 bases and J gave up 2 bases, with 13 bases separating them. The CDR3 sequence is CAREGAGQETQYF. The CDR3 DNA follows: TGTGCCAGGGAAGGGGCAGGGCAAGAGACCCAGTACTTC.

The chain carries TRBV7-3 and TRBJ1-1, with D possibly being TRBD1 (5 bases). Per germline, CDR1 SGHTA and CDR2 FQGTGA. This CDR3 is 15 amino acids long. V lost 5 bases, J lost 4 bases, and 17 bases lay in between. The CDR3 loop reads CASSDQGGVFTEAFF. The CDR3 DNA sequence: TGTGCCAGCAGCGACCAGGGAGGAGTATTCACTGAAGCTTTCTTT.

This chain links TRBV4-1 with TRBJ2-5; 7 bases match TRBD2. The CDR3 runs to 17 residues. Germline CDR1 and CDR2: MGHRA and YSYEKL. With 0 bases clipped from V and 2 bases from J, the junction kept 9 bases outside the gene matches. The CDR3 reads CASSQDLSSGRQETQYF. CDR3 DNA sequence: TGCGCCAGCAGCCAAGATTTGTCTAGCGGACGACAAGAGACCCAGTACTTC.

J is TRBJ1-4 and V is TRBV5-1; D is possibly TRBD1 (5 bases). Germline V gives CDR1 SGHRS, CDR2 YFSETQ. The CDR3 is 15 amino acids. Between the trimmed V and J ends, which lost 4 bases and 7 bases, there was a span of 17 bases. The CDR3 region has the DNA TGCGCCAGCAGCGGGGGGAGGAGTAGTAGTGAAAAACTGTTTTTT. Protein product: CASSGGRSSSEKLFF.

The chain's CDR3 is CASRSDRFDTEAFF. The CDR3 region has the DNA TGTGCCAGCAGGAGTGACAGATTTGACACTGAAGCTTTCTTT. The chain couples TRBV7-9 to TRBJ1-1, with a possible D match to TRBD1 (5 bases). V lost 6 bases to trimming and J lost 3 bases, with 14 bases between them. Germline V lookup: CDR1 SEHNR, CDR2 FQNEAQ (reference sequence). This CDR3 comprises 14 residues.

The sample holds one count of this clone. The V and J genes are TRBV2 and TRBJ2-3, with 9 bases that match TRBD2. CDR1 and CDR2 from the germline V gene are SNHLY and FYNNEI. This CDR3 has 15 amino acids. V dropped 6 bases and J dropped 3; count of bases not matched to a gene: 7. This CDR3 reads CASRLTGLATDTQYF. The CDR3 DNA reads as TGTGCCAGCAGACTAACAGGACTAGCGACAGATACGCAGTATTTT.

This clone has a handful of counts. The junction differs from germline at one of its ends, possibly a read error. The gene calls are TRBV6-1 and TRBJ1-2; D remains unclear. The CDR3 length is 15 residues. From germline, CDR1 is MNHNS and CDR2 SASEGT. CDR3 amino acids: CASIERPSGFYGYTF. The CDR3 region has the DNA TGTGCCAGCATTGAAAGGCCGTCGGGTTTCTATGGCTACACCTTC.

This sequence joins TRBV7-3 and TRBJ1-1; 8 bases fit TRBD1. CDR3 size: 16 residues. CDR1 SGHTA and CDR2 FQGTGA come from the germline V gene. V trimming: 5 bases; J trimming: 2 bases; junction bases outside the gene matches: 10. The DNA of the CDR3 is TGTGCCAGCAGCCATACTACAGGGGGAGGTAACACTGAAGCTTTCTTT. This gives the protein CASSHTTGGGNTEAFF.

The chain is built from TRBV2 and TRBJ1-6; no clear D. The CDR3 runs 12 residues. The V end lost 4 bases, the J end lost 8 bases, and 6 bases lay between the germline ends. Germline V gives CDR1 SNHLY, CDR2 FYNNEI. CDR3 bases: TGTGCCAGCAGTGCCGGGGATTCACCCCTCCACTTT. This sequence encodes CASSAGDSPLHF. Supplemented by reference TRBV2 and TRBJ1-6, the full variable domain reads EPEVTQTPSHQVTQMGQEVILRCVPISNHLYFYWYRQILGQKVEFLVSFYNNEISEKSEIFDDQFSVERPDGSNFTLKIRSTKLEDSAMYFCASSAGDSPLHFGNGTRLTVT.

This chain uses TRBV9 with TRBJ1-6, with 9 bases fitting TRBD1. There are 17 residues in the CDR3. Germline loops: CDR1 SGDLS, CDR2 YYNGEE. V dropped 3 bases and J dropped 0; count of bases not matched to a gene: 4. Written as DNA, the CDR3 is TGTGCCAGCAGCGGCGACAGGGGGGGCTCCTATAATTCACCCCTCCACTTT. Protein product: CASSGDRGGSYNSPLHF.

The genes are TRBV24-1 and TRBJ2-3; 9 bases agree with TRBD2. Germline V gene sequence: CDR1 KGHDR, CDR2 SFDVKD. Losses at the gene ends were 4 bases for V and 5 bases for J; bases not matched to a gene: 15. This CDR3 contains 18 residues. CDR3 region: CATSDLRGSGGCGDTQYF. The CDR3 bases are TGTGCCACCAGTGACCTCCGGGGGAGCGGGGGGTGTGGAGATACGCAGTATTTT.